This T cell receptor beta chain stems from a study of blood T cell repertoires in COVID-19. Study background: T cells, B-cell-depleted T cells, or PBMCs provided the cDNA or gDNA that served as material.

Per the original methods: Scientists estimated how many nucleated cells there were by amplifying reference gene primers. Sequenced by immunoSEQ multiplex PCR; TCRdb stores in-frame clones only, minus some. D and trimming come from the DNA, and the V and J calls and clone size come from that table. Of roughly 73,000 clones listed, over 75% are singletons. The sequence was collected from a man aged 65 to 79 with active or convalescent COVID-19. The sequenced material came from peripheral blood.

DNA for the CDR3: TGTGCCAGCAGCCTCCGTGTCCCTACAGGGGCGGTAAATCAGCCCCAGCATTTT. Amino acids: CASSLRVPTGAVNQPQHF. The chain recombines TRBV21-1 with TRBJ1-5; the DNA was not used to check the table's D call, TRBD1. TRBV21-1 is marked as a pseudogene. The CDR3 covers 18 residues.